This TCR beta chain was observed in a study of vaccination effects on CD4 cells after COVID-19. The sample holds a few counts of this clone. Its matching antigen is unknown. Viral peptide pools were used in the ViraFEST assay to expand antigen-specific CD4+ T cells, and sequencing came afterward. The authors isolated CD4+ T cells after around 11 days of culture. Either the mRNA-1273 or the BNT162b2 vaccine was given to participants as two doses. Neither prior SARS-CoV-2 infection nor positive nucleocapsid antibodies were present in the vaccine recipients. Researchers swapped half the medium for IL-2 medium on both days 3 and 7. Sequencing used immunoSEQ multiplex PCR; TCRdb keeps in-frame clones, though not all of them. The table has approximately 61,000 clones, 73% seen once. J was trimmed by 8 bases and V by 6 bases; bases with no gene match: 6. The CDR3 is 12 amino acids. CDR1 SNHLY and CDR2 FYNNEI come from the germline V gene.

This sequence joins TRBV2 and TRBJ1-2; the match to TRBD1 covers 7 bases. This clonotype originated in a human donor who received a COVID-19 vaccine. Sequencing was performed on CD4+ T cells from PBMCs cultured with HCoV-229E spike peptides, taken after COVID-19 vaccination. CDR3 coding DNA: TGTGCCAGCAGAGAGGGGGCGCGAGGCTACACCTTC. Amino acid sequence: CASREGARGYTF. The whole variable domain, filled in from reference TRBV2 and TRBJ1-2, reads EPEVTQTPSHQVTQMGQEVILRCVPISNHLYFYWYRQILGQKVEFLVSFYNNEISEKSEIFDDQFSVERPDGSNFTLKIRSTKLEDSAMYFCASREGARGYTFGSGTRLTVV.